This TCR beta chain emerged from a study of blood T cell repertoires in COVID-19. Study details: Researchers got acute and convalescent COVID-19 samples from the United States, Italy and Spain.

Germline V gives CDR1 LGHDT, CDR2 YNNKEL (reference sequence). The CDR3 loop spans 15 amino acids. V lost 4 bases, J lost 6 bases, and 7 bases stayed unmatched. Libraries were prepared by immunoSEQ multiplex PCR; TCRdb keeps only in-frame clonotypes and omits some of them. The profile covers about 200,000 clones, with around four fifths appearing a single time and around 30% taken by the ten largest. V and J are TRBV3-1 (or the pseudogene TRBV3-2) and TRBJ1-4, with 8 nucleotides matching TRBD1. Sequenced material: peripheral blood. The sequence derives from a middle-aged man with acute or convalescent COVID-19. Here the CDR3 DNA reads TGTGCCAGCAGCCCCCCAGGGGGCTGGGATGAAAAACTGTTTTTT. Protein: CASSPPGGWDEKLFF.